The 18 T cell receptor beta chains reported below all come from one sample, sequenced in a study of graft-versus-host responses after intestinal transplantation (dated by TCRdb to the early 2020s). Library generation was performed with the immunoSEQ multiplex PCR assay. The table was pulled from immuneACCESS by TCRdb, which kept in-frame rearrangements only. Such tables lose some clones; where checked, under half of the loss comes from unresolved V genes, and the rest has no known cause. The sample table lists fewer than 85,000 clones, around 96% of them with a count of one. The leading ten clones occupy roughly 0.53% of the sample. The antigens these receptors bind are not known. The sample's time point label, decoded: cells obtained before transplantation from donor or recipient. Here the sequenced sample was unstimulated CD8+ T cells sorted from spleen or lymph node cells, taken before intestinal transplant. The source is a human donor who received an intestinal transplant.

V and J are TRBV11-3 and TRBJ1-5; 10 bases map to TRBD1. The CDR3 consists of 16 residues. V was pared by 4 bases and J by 6 bases, with 9 bases of the junction left unmatched. Germline V gene data show CDR1 as SGHNT and CDR2 as YENEEA. In nucleotides, the CDR3 is TGTGCCAGCAGCTCCCCTCGACAGGGGGCCTTTCAGCCCCAGCATTTT. It codes for CASSSPRQGAFQPQHF.

The J gene is TRBJ1-1, the V gene TRBV5-5; D possibly corresponds to TRBD1 (6 bases). V gave up 2 bases and J gave up 0 bases, with 14 bases separating them. Germline CDR1 and CDR2: SGHKS and YYEKEE (reference sequence). This CDR3 is built from 16 residues. The CDR3 spells CASSLQGHYLNTEAFF. CDR3 DNA: TGTGCCAGCAGCTTACAGGGCCATTACCTGAACACTGAAGCTTTCTTT.

The V gene is TRBV5-1, the J gene TRBJ2-3; no clear D. The CDR3 spans 15 residues. V was cut by 0 bases and J by 2 bases, with 10 bases left in between. Germline values: CDR1 SGHRS, CDR2 YFSETQ. CDR3 loop: CASSLGTLSTDTQYF. CDR3 DNA sequence: TGCGCCAGCAGCTTGGGGACGCTTTCCACAGATACGCAGTATTTT.

As DNA, the CDR3 is TGTGCTAGTGGTTTAATTACCGACTATGGCTACACCTTC. This codes for CASGLITDYGYTF. This chain links TRBV12-5 with TRBJ1-2, with no clear D. Deletions cut 3 bases from V and 3 bases from J, with 8 bases between. The CDR3 covers 13 residues. CDR1 is LGHNT, CDR2 FRNRAP, per germline.

The chain employs TRBV7-8 and TRBJ2-7; possible D gene TRBD1, 5 bases. V lost 5 bases and J 0 bases, leaving 14 bases between the germline ends. The CDR3 totals 15 residues. From germline, CDR1 is SGHVS and CDR2 FQNEAQ. In DNA, the CDR3 is TGTGCCAGCAGCGGATACAGGATTACCTCCTACGAGCAGTACTTC. This translates into CASSGYRITSYEQYF.

This rearrangement joins TRBV7-6 to TRBJ2-7; D not certain. Germline V gene sequence: CDR1 SGHVS, CDR2 FNYEAQ. The CDR3 consists of 13 residues. Trimming removed 0 bases from V and 5 bases from J, with 8 bases in between. The CDR3 is CASSLAGHDEQYF. The CDR3, as DNA: TGTGCCAGCAGCTTAGCCGGGCACGACGAGCAGTACTTC.

The chain carries TRBV7-9 and TRBJ1-5, with 8 bases identical to TRBD1. The J segment lost 5 bases and the V segment lost 5 bases, leaving 5 bases of the junction unmatched. This CDR3 comprises 14 residues. The germline V gene encodes CDR1 SEHNR and CDR2 FQNEAQ (reference sequence). The CDR3 sequence is CASSGDRSDQPQHF. DNA of the CDR3: TGTGCCAGCAGCGGGGACAGGTCGGATCAGCCCCAGCATTTT.

The chain recombines TRBV15 with TRBJ2-1; 12 positions agree with TRBD2. CDR1 and CDR2 (germline): LNHNV, YYDKDF (reference sequence). V gave up 0 bases and J gave up 4 bases; unmatched junction bases: 7. The CDR3 spans 18 residues. Here the CDR3 DNA reads TGTGCCACCAGCAGAGATAGGGCTAGCGGGAGGGATTACAATGAGCAGTTCTTC. Translation: CATSRDRASGRDYNEQFF.

V is TRBV7-3 and J is TRBJ2-7; the match to TRBD2 covers 11 bases. V was pared by 2 bases and J by 6 bases, with 6 bases of the junction left unmatched. In germline, CDR1 is SGHTA, CDR2 FQGTGA. This CDR3 contains 15 residues. DNA for the CDR3: TGTGCCAGCAGCTTAGACCTAGCGGGAGGACGCGAGCAGTACTTC. Its translation is CASSLDLAGGREQYF.

The J gene is TRBJ2-1, the V gene TRBV5-1; 10 bases agree with TRBD2. V trimming: 4 bases; J trimming: 4 bases; junction bases outside the gene matches: 8. This CDR3 comprises 16 residues. Germline V gene data show CDR1 as SGHRS and CDR2 as YFSETQ. CDR3 in amino acids: CASSARLAGGYNEQFF. The CDR3 region has the DNA TGCGCCAGCAGCGCAAGACTAGCGGGTGGGTACAATGAGCAGTTCTTC.

The chain links TRBV4-1 to TRBJ2-1; 8 nucleotides agree with TRBD2. The CDR3 has 17 residues. CDR1 MGHRA and CDR2 YSYEKL come from the germline V gene. The J segment lost 4 bases and the V segment lost 4 bases, leaving 12 bases of the junction unmatched. The CDR3 is CASSPTLSGSRYNEQFF. In DNA form, the CDR3 reads TGCGCCAGCAGCCCTACCTTAAGCGGGAGCAGGTACAATGAGCAGTTCTTC.

This chain uses TRBV19 with TRBJ1-3; no clear D gene. Germline V gene lookup returns CDR1 LNHDA and CDR2 SQIVND (reference sequence). The CDR3 has 13 residues. V lost 10 bases, J lost 0 bases, and 10 bases lay in between. CDR3 nucleotide sequence: TGTGCCACTCAGGTTCCCTCTGGAAACACCATATATTTT. Residues: CATQVPSGNTIYF.

The V call is TRBV5-3, the J call TRBJ2-3; the match to TRBD2 covers 10 bases. TRBV5-3 is recorded as an ORF, its role being uncertain. V was clipped by 0 bases and J by 5 bases; unmatched bases: 0. The CDR3 runs to 14 residues. CDR3 sequence: CARSLGLAGDTQYF. The CDR3 nucleotides are TGTGCCAGAAGCTTGGGACTAGCGGGAGATACGCAGTATTTT.

V and J are TRBV9 and TRBJ2-1, with D hard to call. Trimming took 0 bases from V and 7 from J, leaving 8 bases between them. CDR1 and CDR2 from the germline V gene are SGDLS and YYNGEE. This CDR3 region has 13 residues. The CDR3 region is CASSVEWGNEQFF. The DNA of the CDR3 is TGTGCCAGCAGCGTAGAATGGGGTAATGAGCAGTTCTTC.

This chain joins TRBV6-1 and TRBJ2-7, with 8 bases aligning to TRBD1. Trimming cost V 3 bases and J 4 bases; bases outside gene matches: 5. The CDR3 has 14 amino acids. Germline CDR1 MNHNS, CDR2 SASEGT. CDR3 bases: TGTGCCAGCAGTGACCGACAGGGGCAATACGAGCAGTACTTC. Its protein is CASSDRQGQYEQYF.

The rearrangement links TRBV7-9 to TRBJ2-1; 9 nucleotides match TRBD1. This CDR3 is built from 16 residues. V was clipped by 3 bases and J by 2 bases; unmatched bases: 5. Germline loops: CDR1 SEHNR, CDR2 FQNEAQ (reference sequence). DNA of the CDR3: TGTGCCAGCAGCTTGGCTACAGGGGGCGCCTACAATGAGCAGTTCTTC. This translates into CASSLATGGAYNEQFF.

This chain connects TRBV27 to TRBJ2-5; D unclear. V lost 5 bases to trimming and J lost 1 base, with 8 bases between them. CDR1 and CDR2 (germline): MNHEY, SMNVEV (reference sequence). This CDR3 spans 13 amino acids. Here the CDR3 DNA reads TGTGCCAGCAGTCCCTTCAGCCAAGAGACCCAGTACTTC. Its protein product is CASSPFSQETQYF.

The chain combines TRBV19 with TRBJ2-1; 8 bases line up with TRBD1. CDR3 length: 14 residues. Trimming took 5 bases from V and 7 from J; bases not matched to a gene: 7. Germline values: CDR1 LNHDA, CDR2 SQIVND (reference sequence). The CDR3 sequence is CASSLSWTGNEQFF. As DNA, the CDR3 is TGTGCCAGTAGTCTCTCCTGGACAGGGAATGAGCAGTTCTTC.